A selection of T cell receptor beta chains follows, all from one sample in a study of CD8 T cells in ankylosing spondylitis. Using its own MiXCR run on the 5' RACE reads, TCRdb lists one record per CDR3 protein. The sample holds a few hundred thousand distinct CDR3 sequences; 15% to 20% are singletons and the top ten take 25% to 40%. The sequencing input was blood, either unsorted or a sorted T cell fraction (not recorded which). These receptor sequences come from a male donor with ankylosing spondylitis or in good health (not recorded which). Both conserved end residues are part of each CDR3. D genes are given only for firm matches. Clone sizes are given selectively: once, few, many, or a class where the clone is expanded.

clone size: few
J gene: TRBJ2-5
V gene: TRBV27
D gene: NA
CDR3 DNA: TGTGCCAGCAGTCTTGAGGGGGGGCCGGAGACCCAGTACTTC
CDR3 protein: CASSLEGGPETQYF

clone size: NA
J gene: TRBJ2-3
V gene: TRBV11-2
D gene: NA
CDR3 DNA: TGTGCCAGCAGCCCGCGGACAGGGAGGGAGAATACGCAGTATTTT
CDR3 protein: CASSPRTGRENTQYF

clone size: NA
J gene: TRBJ1-1
V gene: TRBV5-1
D gene: TRBD1
CDR3 DNA: TGCGCCAGCAGCTCGACAGGGACAAACACTGAAGCTTTCTTT
CDR3 protein: CASSSTGTNTEAFF

clone size: few
J gene: TRBJ2-3
V gene: TRBV9
D gene: TRBD2
CDR3 DNA: TGTGCCAGCAGCTCGGCTAGCGGTTGGGATACGCAGTATTTT
CDR3 protein: CASSSASGWDTQYF

clone size: NA
J gene: TRBJ2-1
V gene: TRBV6-1
D gene: NA
CDR3 DNA: TGTGCCAGCAGAACCGGACAGGGAGGGGCCCATGAGCAGTTCTTC
CDR3 protein: CASRTGQGGAHEQFF

clone size: NA
J gene: TRBJ2-7
V gene: TRBV5-1
D gene: NA
CDR3 DNA: TGCGCCAGCAGCCAGGGACCGCACGCCTACGAGCAGTACTTC
CDR3 protein: CASSQGPHAYEQYF

clone size: NA
J gene: TRBJ1-1
V gene: TRBV15
D gene: NA
CDR3 DNA: TGTGCCACCAGTTCTACAAGGGCTAAGACTGAAGCTTTCTTT
CDR3 protein: CATSSTRAKTEAFF

clone size: NA
J gene: TRBJ2-1
V gene: TRBV19
D gene: NA
CDR3 DNA: TGTGCCAGTAGTAGCCCCGACATTGAGCAGTTCTTC
CDR3 protein: CASSSPDIEQFF

clone size: NA
J gene: TRBJ2-5
V gene: TRBV6-5
D gene: TRBD2
CDR3 DNA: TGTGCCAGCAAGTTGGGACTAGCGGGAATGGGGCCCCAAGAGACCCAGTACTTC
CDR3 protein: CASKLGLAGMGPQETQYF

clone size: few
J gene: TRBJ2-1
V gene: TRBV29-1
D gene: TRBD1
CDR3 DNA: TGCAGCGTTGATGGGGACAGCGATTACAATGAGCAGTTCTTC
CDR3 protein: CSVDGDSDYNEQFF

clone size: NA
J gene: TRBJ2-1
V gene: TRBV9
D gene: TRBD2
CDR3 DNA: TGTGCCAGCAGCCCCCCCCCTGAGACTAGCGCCTACAATGAGCAGTTCTTC
CDR3 protein: CASSPPPETSAYNEQFF

clone size: many
J gene: TRBJ1-1
V gene: TRBV4-1
D gene: NA
CDR3 DNA: TGCGCCAGCAGCCAAGATGGCCGCCCCACAGATCCTGAAGCTTTCTTT
CDR3 protein: CASSQDGRPTDPEAFF

clone size: NA
J gene: TRBJ1-6
V gene: TRBV27
D gene: NA
CDR3 DNA: TGTGCCAGCAGCCCGACAGGACTACCCCTCCACTTT
CDR3 protein: CASSPTGLPLHF

clone size: NA
J gene: TRBJ2-1
V gene: TRBV6-1
D gene: NA
CDR3 DNA: TGTGCCAGCCAGGACGGGAGCTCCTACAATGAGCAGTTCTTC
CDR3 protein: CASQDGSSYNEQFF

clone size: NA
J gene: TRBJ2-5
V gene: TRBV3-1
D gene: NA
CDR3 DNA: TGTGCCAGCAGCCAAGAGTCGAGGGGAGAGACCCAGTACTTC
CDR3 protein: CASSQESRGETQYF

clone size: NA
J gene: TRBJ2-2
V gene: TRBV7-3
D gene: NA
CDR3 DNA: TGTGCCAGCAGTTTGGCGGGGGCGGACACCGGGGAGCTGTTTTTT
CDR3 protein: CASSLAGADTGELFF

clone size: NA
J gene: TRBJ2-3
V gene: TRBV29-1
D gene: NA
CDR3 DNA: TGCAGCGCAAGTAGGGACACAGATACGCAGTATTTT
CDR3 protein: CSASRDTDTQYF

clone size: NA
J gene: TRBJ2-1
V gene: TRBV29-1
D gene: NA
CDR3 DNA: TGCAGCGTGCCAGACGAAGGGGACAATGAGCAGTTCTTC
CDR3 protein: CSVPDEGDNEQFF

clone size: many
J gene: TRBJ2-5
V gene: TRBV28
D gene: TRBD2
CDR3 DNA: TGTGCCAGCAGACGACTAGCGGGAGGCGGGGGAGAGACCCAGTACTTC
CDR3 protein: CASRRLAGGGGETQYF

clone size: many
J gene: TRBJ1-1
V gene: TRBV5-1
D gene: TRBD1
CDR3 DNA: TGCGCGTCGAAGGCCCAGGGGGGAACTGAAGCTTTCTTT
CDR3 protein: CASKAQGGTEAFF

clone size: many
J gene: TRBJ2-5
V gene: TRBV10-3
D gene: TRBD2
CDR3 DNA: TGTGCCATCGGGAGGGGAGAGCGGGAGGCTCCCGAGACCCAGTACTTC
CDR3 protein: CAIGRGEREAPETQYF

clone size: few
J gene: TRBJ2-1
V gene: TRBV13
D gene: NA
CDR3 DNA: TGTGCCAGCAGCTACGGGAGAGACATCCACAATGAGCAGTTCTTC
CDR3 protein: CASSYGRDIHNEQFF

clone size: NA
J gene: TRBJ2-3
V gene: TRBV20-1
D gene: TRBD2
CDR3 DNA: TGCAGTGCTAGAGATCTAGCGGGAGTGAGCACAGATACGCAGTATTTT
CDR3 protein: CSARDLAGVSTDTQYF

clone size: few
J gene: TRBJ2-2
V gene: TRBV5-1
D gene: NA
CDR3 DNA: TGCGCCAGCCGTCCTAAGGGCCCGCGGTACACCGGGGAGCTGTTTTTT
CDR3 protein: CASRPKGPRYTGELFF

clone size: few
J gene: TRBJ2-3
V gene: TRBV29-1
D gene: NA
CDR3 DNA: TGCAGCGTTGGCCAACCTGCGGATACGCAGTATTTT
CDR3 protein: CSVGQPADTQYF

clone size: many
J gene: TRBJ2-2
V gene: TRBV4-3
D gene: NA
CDR3 DNA: TGCGCCAGCAGCCAACTAGGGAACCCGGAGCTGTTTTTT
CDR3 protein: CASSQLGNPELFF

clone size: NA
J gene: TRBJ2-5
V gene: TRBV20-1
D gene: TRBD2
CDR3 DNA: TGCAGTGCCGAGACTAGCGGAGAAGAGACCCAGTACTTC
CDR3 protein: CSAETSGEETQYF

clone size: NA
J gene: TRBJ2-1
V gene: TRBV7-2
D gene: NA
CDR3 DNA: TGTGCCAGCAGCTTGGGACTCCCCAATGAGCAGTTCTTC
CDR3 protein: CASSLGLPNEQFF

clone size: few
J gene: TRBJ2-3
V gene: TRBV7-9
D gene: NA
CDR3 DNA: TGTGCCAGCAGCAGAACAGATACGCAGTATTTT
CDR3 protein: CASSRTDTQYF

clone size: NA
J gene: TRBJ2-5
V gene: TRBV20-1
D gene: NA
CDR3 DNA: TGCAGTGCTAGAGATCGTGAAACAGGCTTCCAAGAGACCCAGTACTTC
CDR3 protein: CSARDRETGFQETQYF

clone size: few
J gene: TRBJ2-1
V gene: TRBV4-3
D gene: NA
CDR3 DNA: TGCGCCAGCAGCCCTTCGGGCCTGAATGAGCAGTTCTTC
CDR3 protein: CASSPSGLNEQFF

clone size: few
J gene: TRBJ1-5
V gene: TRBV27
D gene: NA
CDR3 DNA: TGTGCCAGCAGACCCATCCGGAATTATAGCAATCAGCCCCAGCATTTT
CDR3 protein: CASRPIRNYSNQPQHF

clone size: few
J gene: TRBJ2-1
V gene: TRBV12-3/TRBV12-4
D gene: TRBD2
CDR3 DNA: TGTGCCACCCAGACTGCAGCGGGAGACGTCAATGAGCAGTTCTTC
CDR3 protein: CATQTAAGDVNEQFF

clone size: NA
J gene: TRBJ2-1
V gene: TRBV10-3
D gene: NA
CDR3 DNA: TGTGCCATCAGTGAGTTTGGCAGGGGCCCCGATGAGCAGTTCTTC
CDR3 protein: CAISEFGRGPDEQFF

clone size: few
J gene: TRBJ2-7
V gene: TRBV5-1
D gene: NA
CDR3 DNA: TGCGCCAGCAGCTTGGGTCTGGGGGCGCCCCCGCCCTACGAGCAGTACTTC
CDR3 protein: CASSLGLGAPPPYEQYF

clone size: NA
J gene: TRBJ1-6
V gene: TRBV28
D gene: NA
CDR3 DNA: TGTGCCAGCAGTTCGCGGGGGCTGAGCTCACCCCTCCACTTT
CDR3 protein: CASSSRGLSSPLHF

clone size: many
J gene: TRBJ2-5
V gene: TRBV5-1
D gene: TRBD2
CDR3 DNA: TGCGCCAGCAGCTTGTTGACTAGCAGACAAGAGACCCAGTACTTC
CDR3 protein: CASSLLTSRQETQYF

clone size: NA
J gene: TRBJ2-1
V gene: TRBV6-1
D gene: NA
CDR3 DNA: TGTGCCAGCAGTGGATTTGGTAATGAGCAGTTCTTC
CDR3 protein: CASSGFGNEQFF

clone size: NA
J gene: TRBJ2-1
V gene: TRBV6-5
D gene: NA
CDR3 DNA: TGTGCCAGCAGTTACCCACGTCAAGGGGGGAAGGACGAGCAGTTCTTC
CDR3 protein: CASSYPRQGGKDEQFF

clone size: few
J gene: TRBJ2-5
V gene: TRBV28
D gene: TRBD1
CDR3 DNA: TGTGCCAGCAGTTCACCGATGGGACAGGGCGACGAGACCCAGTACTTC
CDR3 protein: CASSSPMGQGDETQYF

clone size: many
J gene: TRBJ2-1
V gene: TRBV6-6
D gene: NA
CDR3 DNA: TGTGCCAGCTGGCAGGGCCCCTACAATGAGCAGTTCTTC
CDR3 protein: CASWQGPYNEQFF

clone size: NA
J gene: TRBJ2-1
V gene: TRBV25-1
D gene: TRBD2
CDR3 DNA: TGTGCCAGCAGTGGGGCTAGCGGGTCGATCGATGAGCAGTTCTTC
CDR3 protein: CASSGASGSIDEQFF

clone size: few
J gene: TRBJ1-3
V gene: TRBV7-2
D gene: TRBD1
CDR3 DNA: TGTGCCAGCAGCGAGACAGGGGGCCTTGGAAACACCATATATTTT
CDR3 protein: CASSETGGLGNTIYF